These T cell receptor beta chains were read from a single sample in a study of T cell changes during pregnancy in multiple sclerosis. The data were produced by immunoSEQ multiplex PCR, yet TCRdb's version contains in-frame clones alone and is incomplete. The sample shows approximately 84,000 clones, approximately 94% of them seen only once. The input for sequencing was peripheral blood, taken in the third trimester of pregnancy. The source is a female donor with multiple sclerosis, enrolled in a pregnancy study. Each CDR3 is given with its conserved first and last residue. D genes are given only for firm matches. Size values are once, few and many counts, or a class for expanded clones, and some rows have none.

TRBJ2-3,TRBD2,TRBV5-4,.,CASSSRLAGVSTDTQYF,TGTGCCAGCAGCTCACGACTAGCGGGGGTTAGCACAGATACGCAGTATTTT
TRBJ1-2,.,TRBV5-4,.,CASSRGGGPGGYTF,TGTGCCAGCAGCCGGGGGGGCGGGCCGGGGGGCTACACCTTC
TRBJ1-1,.,TRBV4-1,.,CASSSLLGGEAFF,TGCGCCAGCAGCTCACTACTCGGAGGGGAAGCTTTCTTT
TRBJ1-5,.,TRBV30,.,CAWSVRRVNQPQHF,TGTGCCTGGAGTGTGAGACGGGTTAATCAGCCCCAGCATTTT
TRBJ2-7,.,TRBV9,once,CASSVDDGLGYEQYF,TGTGCCAGCAGCGTAGATGACGGACTCGGATACGAGCAGTACTTC
TRBJ1-2,.,TRBV7-2,.,CASSLGHRAGYTF,TGTGCCAGCAGCTTAGGGCACAGGGCTGGCTACACCTTC
TRBJ2-1,TRBD2,TRBV5-4,.,CASTQWGGGYNEQFF,TGTGCCAGCACCCAGTGGGGGGGAGGGTACAATGAGCAGTTCTTC
TRBJ2-1,.,TRBV7-2,.,CASSGGVLLLYNEQFF,TGTGCCAGCAGCGGAGGGGTTTTGCTCCTCTACAATGAGCAGTTCTTC
TRBJ2-7,.,TRBV7-8,.,CASSRPSYEQYF,TGTGCCAGCAGCCGTCCTTCCTACGAGCAGTACTTC
TRBJ2-1,.,TRBV5-4,.,CASSFGWGDYNEQFF,TGTGCCAGCAGCTTTGGTTGGGGCGATTACAATGAGCAGTTCTTC
TRBJ2-6,.,TRBV9,.,CASSVTQGSGANVLTF,TGTGCCAGCAGCGTTACTCAGGGCTCTGGGGCCAACGTCCTGACTTTC
TRBJ1-1,.,TRBV6-1,.,CASRQIQAFF,TGTGCCAGCAGACAGATTCAAGCTTTCTTT
TRBJ1-4,TRBD1,TRBV7-9,.,CASSFAGTGREKLFF,TGTGCCAGCAGCTTCGCCGGGACAGGGCGTGAAAAACTGTTTTTT
TRBJ1-1,TRBD1,TRBV19,.,CATQDRLNTEAFF,TGTGCCACTCAGGACAGGTTGAACACTGAAGCTTTCTTT
TRBJ1-4,.,TRBV6-1,.,CASSESRANEKLFF,TGTGCCAGCAGTGAATCCAGGGCTAATGAAAAACTGTTTTTT
TRBJ2-3,TRBD2,TRBV11-3,.,CASSLTGGASGTQYF,TGTGCCAGCAGCTTAACCGGGGGGGCCTCGGGTACGCAGTATTTT
TRBJ1-3,TRBD1,TRBV9,once,CASSVGGTGVSGNTIYF,TGTGCCAGCAGCGTAGGCGGGACAGGGGTCTCTGGAAACACCATATATTTT
TRBJ1-2,.,TRBV7-2,.,CASSLGQANYGYTF,TGTGCCAGCAGCTTAGGACAGGCCAACTATGGCTACACCTTC
TRBJ1-6,.,TRBV19,.,CASSTDSEDILTLHF,TGTGCCAGTAGTACCGACAGTGAAGACATTCTGACCCTCCACTTT
TRBJ2-6,.,TRBV10-3,.,CAISEKGRTPGANVLTF,TGTGCCATCAGTGAGAAGGGGCGGACCCCTGGGGCCAACGTCCTGACTTTC
TRBJ1-5,.,TRBV19,.,CASSPRNQPQHF,TGTGCCAGTAGTCCGCGTAATCAGCCCCAGCATTTT
TRBJ1-2,TRBD1,TRBV5-1,.,CASSLAVGTEYGYTF,TGCGCCAGCAGCTTGGCCGTGGGGACAGAATACGGCTACACCTTC
TRBJ1-5,TRBD1,TRBV7-9,.,CASSSKDRDNQPQHF,TGTGCCAGCAGCTCCAAGGACAGGGACAATCAGCCCCAGCATTTT
TRBJ1-1,.,TRBV5-1,few,CASSVESPMNTEAFF,TGCGCCAGCAGCGTAGAGTCCCCGATGAACACTGAAGCTTTCTTT
TRBJ2-3,.,TRBV4-2,.,CASSQGSQLGSTDTQYF,TGTGCCAGCAGCCAAGGGTCCCAACTAGGGAGCACAGATACGCAGTATTTT
TRBJ1-4,.,TRBV5-1,once,CASSSTAATNEKLFF,TGCGCCAGCAGCTCCACGGCGGCAACTAATGAAAAACTGTTTTTT
TRBJ1-1,TRBD1,TRBV30,few,CAWSGTGLIEAFF,TGTGCCTGGTCGGGGACAGGGCTGATTGAAGCTTTCTTT
TRBJ1-2,.,TRBV4-1,.,CASSQEGAVYTF,TGCGCCAGCAGCCAAGAAGGGGCGGTCTACACCTTC
TRBJ2-7,.,TRBV4-2,.,CASSQEQGYYTYEQYF,TGTGCCAGCAGCCAGGAACAGGGTTATTATACCTACGAGCAGTACTTC
TRBJ2-7,.,TRBV5-6,.,CASSGGHPDGRQYF,TGTGCCAGCAGCGGGGGACACCCTGACGGCCGGCAGTACTTC
TRBJ2-3,.,TRBV4-2,.,CASSYRTGLGAWADTQYF,TGTGCCAGCAGCTATCGTACGGGGTTGGGGGCCTGGGCAGATACGCAGTATTTT
TRBJ1-2,TRBD1,TRBV18,.,CASSSNRGQLYGYTF,TGTGCCAGCTCCTCCAATCGGGGACAGCTATATGGCTACACCTTC
TRBJ1-5,.,TRBV19,.,CASSIRGQTSNQPQHF,TGTGCCAGTAGTATTCGAGGGCAGACTAGCAATCAGCCCCAGCATTTT
TRBJ2-3,.,TRBV5-1,once,CASSLAERSTDTQYF,TGCGCCAGCAGCTTGGCCGAGCGGAGCACAGATACGCAGTATTTT
TRBJ2-5,.,TRBV6-5,.,CASSYSLRVQETQYF,TGTGCCAGCAGTTACTCGTTGCGAGTCCAAGAGACCCAGTACTTC
TRBJ1-1,.,TRBV27,.,CASSYSGITEAFF,TGTGCCAGCAGTTATTCAGGGATAACTGAAGCTTTCTTT
TRBJ2-7,TRBD2,TRBV6-6,.,CASSYSSGGYEQYF,TGTGCCAGCAGTTACTCCAGCGGGGGCTACGAGCAGTACTTC
TRBJ2-5,TRBD1,TRBV30,.,CAWSFGTGGDRVETQYF,TGTGCCTGGAGCTTTGGAACGGGTGGGGACAGGGTAGAGACCCAGTACTTC
TRBJ1-1,.,TRBV6-5,.,CASSYREGNTEAFF,TGTGCCAGCAGTTACAGGGAGGGAAACACTGAAGCTTTCTTT
TRBJ2-1,.,TRBV7-8,.,CASSRASGRYNEQFF,TGTGCCAGCAGCCGGGCGTCGGGGAGATACAATGAGCAGTTCTTC
TRBJ2-1,TRBD2,TRBV6-5,.,CASKASGVDEQFF,TGTGCCAGCAAAGCTAGCGGGGTGGATGAGCAGTTCTTC
TRBJ1-1,.,TRBV11-2,.,CASSLVPSEAFF,TGTGCCAGCAGCTTAGTCCCCTCTGAAGCTTTCTTT
TRBJ2-1,.,TRBV2,.,CASSEGYTPGRYNEQFF,TGTGCCAGCAGTGAAGGATATACCCCAGGAAGGTACAATGAGCAGTTCTTC
TRBJ2-6,TRBD1,TRBV25-1,.,CASHPGQGASGANVLTF,TGTGCCAGTCACCCGGGACAGGGTGCTTCTGGGGCCAACGTCCTGACTTTC
TRBJ1-6,.,TRBV9,few,CASSVKGDNSPLHF,TGTGCCAGCAGCGTCAAGGGGGATAATTCACCCCTCCACTTT
TRBJ1-2,.,TRBV6-5,once,CASSYSRAPSYGYTF,TGTGCCAGCAGTTACTCGAGGGCCCCCAGCTATGGCTACACCTTC
TRBJ2-1,TRBD1,TRBV19,once,CASTNPHLTGGSYNEQFF,TGTGCCAGTACCAACCCCCACTTAACAGGGGGCTCCTACAATGAGCAGTTCTTC
TRBJ2-1,.,TRBV19,.,CASKGLDGGLHPYNEQFF,TGTGCCAGTAAGGGGTTAGACGGGGGGCTACATCCCTACAATGAGCAGTTCTTC
TRBJ2-2,TRBD2,TRBV9,.,CASSKLAGGITGELFF,TGTGCCAGCAGCAAACTAGCGGGGGGGATCACCGGGGAGCTGTTTTTT
TRBJ2-1,.,TRBV10-1,.,CAGSDRTREQFF,TGCGCCGGGTCAGACAGAACCCGGGAGCAGTTCTTC
TRBJ1-2,TRBD1,TRBV27,.,CASSFQGDYGYTF,TGTGCCAGCAGTTTTCAGGGGGACTATGGCTACACCTTC
TRBJ2-3,TRBD2,TRBV7-9,.,CASSLVAGGTDTQYF,TGTGCCAGCAGCTTAGTAGCGGGGGGGACAGATACGCAGTATTTT
TRBJ2-1,TRBD1,TRBV13,.,CASIPPPGQGGNEQFF,TGTGCCAGTATACCTCCTCCGGGACAGGGGGGAAATGAGCAGTTCTTC
TRBJ2-1,TRBD1,TRBV7-9,.,CASSLLRGLSYNEQFF,TGTGCCAGCAGCTTATTAAGGGGGCTCTCGTACAATGAGCAGTTCTTC
TRBJ2-3,TRBD2,TRBV7-2,.,CASTRLAGGADTQYF,TGTGCCAGCACGCGACTAGCGGGGGGGGCAGATACGCAGTATTTT
TRBJ2-7,TRBD1,TRBV10-3,.,CAISETGTGASYEQYF,TGTGCCATCAGTGAGACGGGAACAGGGGCATCCTACGAGCAGTACTTC
TRBJ1-6,.,TRBV11-2,.,CASRYLPDYDSPLHF,TGTGCCAGCAGGTACCTGCCTGACTACGATTCACCCCTCCACTTT
TRBJ1-6,TRBD1,TRBV7-3,.,CASSADRDSPLHF,TGTGCCAGCAGCGCTGACAGGGACTCACCCCTCCACTTT
TRBJ2-6,TRBD1,TRBV2,.,CASSGRGTGSIGANVLTF,TGTGCCAGCAGTGGGCGGGGGACAGGGTCTATTGGGGCCAACGTCCTGACTTTC
TRBJ2-5,.,TRBV25-1,.,CASSALAGQETQYF,TGTGCCAGCAGTGCACTAGCAGGGCAAGAGACCCAGTACTTC